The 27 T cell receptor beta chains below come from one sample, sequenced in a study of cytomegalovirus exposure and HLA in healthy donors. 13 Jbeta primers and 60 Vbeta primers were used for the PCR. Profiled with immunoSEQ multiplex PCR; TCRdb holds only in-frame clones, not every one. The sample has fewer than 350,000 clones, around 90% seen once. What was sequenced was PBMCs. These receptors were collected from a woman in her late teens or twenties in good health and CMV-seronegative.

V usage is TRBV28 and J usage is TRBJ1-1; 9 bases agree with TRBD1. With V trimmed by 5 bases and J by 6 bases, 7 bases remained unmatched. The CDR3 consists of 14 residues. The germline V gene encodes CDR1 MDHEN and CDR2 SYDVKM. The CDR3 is CASSDRDRVPEAFF. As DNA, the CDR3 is TGTGCCAGCAGTGACCGGGACAGGGTGCCTGAAGCTTTCTTT.

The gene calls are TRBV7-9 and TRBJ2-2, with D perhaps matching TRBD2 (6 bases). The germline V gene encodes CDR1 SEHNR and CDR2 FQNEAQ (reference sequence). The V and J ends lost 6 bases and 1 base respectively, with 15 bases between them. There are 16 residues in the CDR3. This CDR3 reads CASRLTRDQNTGELFF. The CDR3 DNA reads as TGTGCCAGCAGGTTGACTAGGGACCAGAACACCGGGGAGCTGTTTTTT.

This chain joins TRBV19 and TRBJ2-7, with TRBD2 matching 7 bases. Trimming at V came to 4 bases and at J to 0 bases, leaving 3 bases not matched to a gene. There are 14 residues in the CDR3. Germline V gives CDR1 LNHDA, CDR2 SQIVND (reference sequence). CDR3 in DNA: TGTGCCAGTAGTAACCCGGGGGGCTCCTACGAGCAGTACTTC. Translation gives CASSNPGGSYEQYF.

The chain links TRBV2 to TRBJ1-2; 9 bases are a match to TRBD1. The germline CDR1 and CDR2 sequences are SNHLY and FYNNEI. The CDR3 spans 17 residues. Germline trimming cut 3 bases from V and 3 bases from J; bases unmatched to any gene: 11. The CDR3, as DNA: TGTGCCAGCAGTGATGCGGAGTGGACAGGGGTGGACTATGGCTACACCTTC. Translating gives CASSDAEWTGVDYGYTF.

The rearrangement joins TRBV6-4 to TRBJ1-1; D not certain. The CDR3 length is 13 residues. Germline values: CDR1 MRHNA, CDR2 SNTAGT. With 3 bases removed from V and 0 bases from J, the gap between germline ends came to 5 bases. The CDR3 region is CASSEELNTEAFF. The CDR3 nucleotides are TGTGCCAGCAGTGAAGAGCTGAACACTGAAGCTTTCTTT.

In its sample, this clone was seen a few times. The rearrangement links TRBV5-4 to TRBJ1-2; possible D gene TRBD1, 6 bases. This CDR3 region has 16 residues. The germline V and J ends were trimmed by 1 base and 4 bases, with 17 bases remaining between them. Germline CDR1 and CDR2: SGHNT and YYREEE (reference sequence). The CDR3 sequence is CASSLRLGAGSYGYTF. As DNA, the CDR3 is TGTGCCAGCAGCTTGCGGCTGGGGGCAGGGAGCTATGGCTACACCTTC.

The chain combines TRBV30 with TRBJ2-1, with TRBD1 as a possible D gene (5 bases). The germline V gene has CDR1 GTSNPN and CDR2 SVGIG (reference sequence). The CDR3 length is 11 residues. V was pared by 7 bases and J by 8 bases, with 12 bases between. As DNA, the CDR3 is TGTGCCTTGGGCAGGGTCGATGAGCAGTTCTTC. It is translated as CALGRVDEQFF.

The CDR3 spells CASSELADNYGYTF. The CDR3, as DNA: TGTGCCAGCAGTGAACTCGCAGATAACTATGGCTACACCTTC. The chain uses TRBV2 and TRBJ1-2, with no clear D. With 2 bases removed from V and 1 base from J, the gap between germline ends came to 8 bases. CDR1 is SNHLY, CDR2 FYNNEI, per germline. The length of the CDR3 is 14 residues. The variable domain in full, completed from reference TRBV2 and TRBJ1-2, reads EPEVTQTPSHQVTQMGQEVILRCVPISNHLYFYWYRQILGQKVEFLVSFYNNEISEKSEIFDDQFSVERPDGSNFTLKIRSTKLEDSAMYFCASSELADNYGYTFGSGTRLTVV.

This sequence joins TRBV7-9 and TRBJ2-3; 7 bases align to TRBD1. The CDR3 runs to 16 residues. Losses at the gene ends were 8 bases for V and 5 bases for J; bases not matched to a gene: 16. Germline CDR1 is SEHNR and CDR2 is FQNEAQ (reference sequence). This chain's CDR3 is CASAPPSRGLIDTQYF. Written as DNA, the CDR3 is TGTGCCAGCGCGCCCCCATCAAGGGGGCTAATAGATACGCAGTATTTT.

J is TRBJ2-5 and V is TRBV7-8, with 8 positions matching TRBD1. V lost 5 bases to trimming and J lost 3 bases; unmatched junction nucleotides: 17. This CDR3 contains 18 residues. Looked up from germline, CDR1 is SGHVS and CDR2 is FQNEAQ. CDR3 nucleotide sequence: TGTGCCAGCAGCCTCCGATTCCTGGTCAGGGGGCAGGAAGAGACCCAGTACTTC. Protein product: CASSLRFLVRGQEETQYF. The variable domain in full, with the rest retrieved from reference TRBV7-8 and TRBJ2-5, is GAGVSQSPRYKVAKRGQDVALRCDPISGHVSLFWYQQALGQGPEFLTYFQNEAQLDKSGLPSDRFFAERPEGSVSTLKIQRTQQEDSAVYLCASSLRFLVRGQEETQYFGPGTRLLVL.

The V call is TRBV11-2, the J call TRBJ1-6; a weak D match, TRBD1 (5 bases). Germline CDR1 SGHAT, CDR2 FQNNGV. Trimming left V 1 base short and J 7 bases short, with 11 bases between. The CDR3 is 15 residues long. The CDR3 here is CASSLVGVGNSPLHF. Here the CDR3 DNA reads TGTGCCAGCAGCTTAGTAGGGGTGGGCAATTCACCCCTCCACTTT.

The CDR3 DNA follows: TGTGCCAGCAGCGTGGAGCGGGGTAGCTCCTACGAGCAGTACTTC. Residues: CASSVERGSSYEQYF. The genes are TRBV5-4 and TRBJ2-7, with TRBD2 identical over 7 bases. The CDR3 sequence is 15 residues long. The V gene end was trimmed by 4 bases and the J gene end by 0 bases; junction bases not matched to a gene: 7. CDR1 SGHNT and CDR2 YYREEE come from the germline V gene (reference sequence).

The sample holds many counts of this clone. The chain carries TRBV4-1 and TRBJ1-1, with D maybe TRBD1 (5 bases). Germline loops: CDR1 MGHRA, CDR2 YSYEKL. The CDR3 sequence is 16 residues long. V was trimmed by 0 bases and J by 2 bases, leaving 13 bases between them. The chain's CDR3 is CASSQERAGLNTEAFF. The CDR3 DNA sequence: TGCGCCAGCAGCCAAGAAAGGGCAGGGCTCAACACTGAAGCTTTCTTT.

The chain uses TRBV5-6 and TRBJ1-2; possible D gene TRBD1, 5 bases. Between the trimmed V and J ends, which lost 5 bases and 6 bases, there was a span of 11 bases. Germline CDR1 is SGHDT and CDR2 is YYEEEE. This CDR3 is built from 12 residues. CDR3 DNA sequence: TGTGCCAGCAGGCTCGACAGTAATGGCTACACCTTC. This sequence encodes CASRLDSNGYTF.

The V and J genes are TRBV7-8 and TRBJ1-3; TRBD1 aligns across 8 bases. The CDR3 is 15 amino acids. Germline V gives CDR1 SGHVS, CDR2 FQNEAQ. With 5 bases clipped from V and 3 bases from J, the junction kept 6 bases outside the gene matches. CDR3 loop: CASSRDRNDGNTIYF. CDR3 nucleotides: TGTGCCAGCAGCCGGGACAGGAATGATGGAAACACCATATATTTT.

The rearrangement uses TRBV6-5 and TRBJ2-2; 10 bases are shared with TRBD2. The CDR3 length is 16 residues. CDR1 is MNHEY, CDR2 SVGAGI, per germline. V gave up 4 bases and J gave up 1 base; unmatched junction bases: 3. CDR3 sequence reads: CASSLRTSGNTGELFF. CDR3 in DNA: TGTGCCAGCAGTTTACGGACTAGCGGGAACACCGGGGAGCTGTTTTTT.

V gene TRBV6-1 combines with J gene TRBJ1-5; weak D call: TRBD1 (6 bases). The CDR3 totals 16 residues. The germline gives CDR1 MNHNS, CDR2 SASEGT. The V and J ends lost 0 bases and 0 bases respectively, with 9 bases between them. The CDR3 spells CASSEAGGASNQPQHF. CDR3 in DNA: TGTGCCAGCAGTGAAGCTGGGGGGGCTAGCAATCAGCCCCAGCATTTT.

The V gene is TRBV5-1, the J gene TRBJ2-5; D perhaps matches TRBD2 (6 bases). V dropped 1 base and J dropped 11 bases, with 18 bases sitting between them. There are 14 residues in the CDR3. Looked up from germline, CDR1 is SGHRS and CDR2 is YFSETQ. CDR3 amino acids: CASSLLRGPQEQYF. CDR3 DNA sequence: TGCGCCAGCAGCTTGTTGCGGGGCCCCCAGGAGCAGTACTTC.

The CDR3 DNA sequence: TGCGCCAGCAGCTCCGGACAGGTCGGTGAAGCTTTCTTT. Encoded protein: CASSSGQVGEAFF. V usage is TRBV5-1 and J usage is TRBJ1-1; 7 positions match TRBD1. Germline lookup yields CDR1 SGHRS and CDR2 YFSETQ. This CDR3 has 13 amino acids. J was trimmed by 7 bases and V by 3 bases; bases with no gene match: 6.

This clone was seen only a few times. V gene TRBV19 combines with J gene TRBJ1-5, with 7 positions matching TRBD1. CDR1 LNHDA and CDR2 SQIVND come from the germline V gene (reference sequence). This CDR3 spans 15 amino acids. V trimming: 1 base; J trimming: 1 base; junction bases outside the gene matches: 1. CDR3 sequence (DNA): TGTGCCAGTAGTATAGCGGACAGGAGCAATCAGCCCCAGCATTTT. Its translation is CASSIADRSNQPQHF.

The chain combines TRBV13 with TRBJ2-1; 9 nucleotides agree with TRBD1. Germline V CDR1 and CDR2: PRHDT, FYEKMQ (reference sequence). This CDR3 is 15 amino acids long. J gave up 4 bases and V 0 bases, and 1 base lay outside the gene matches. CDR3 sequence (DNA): TGTGCCAGCAGCTTAGGGACAGGGGGGTACAATGAGCAGTTCTTC. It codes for CASSLGTGGYNEQFF. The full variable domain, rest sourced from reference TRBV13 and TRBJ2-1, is AAGVIQSPRHLIKEKRETATLKCYPIPRHDTVYWYQQGPGQDPQFLISFYEKMQSDKGSIPDRFSAQQFSDYHSELNMSSLELGDSALYFCASSLGTGGYNEQFFGPGTRLTVL.

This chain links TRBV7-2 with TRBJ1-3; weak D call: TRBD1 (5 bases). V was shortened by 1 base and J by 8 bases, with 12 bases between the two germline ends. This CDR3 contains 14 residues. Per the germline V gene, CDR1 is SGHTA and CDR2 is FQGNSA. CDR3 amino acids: CASSLDWEGYTIYF. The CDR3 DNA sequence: TGTGCCAGCAGCTTAGATTGGGAGGGGTACACCATATATTTT.

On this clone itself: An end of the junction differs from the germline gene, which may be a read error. CDR3 nucleotides: TGTTCCAGCAGCACCCAGGGGGTATCGGTAAAACTGTTTTTT. Protein product: CSSSTQGVSVKLFF. J is TRBJ1-4 and V is TRBV7-9, with TRBD1 matching over 7 bases. Germline V gives CDR1 SEHNR, CDR2 FQNEAQ (reference sequence). The CDR3 runs 14 residues.

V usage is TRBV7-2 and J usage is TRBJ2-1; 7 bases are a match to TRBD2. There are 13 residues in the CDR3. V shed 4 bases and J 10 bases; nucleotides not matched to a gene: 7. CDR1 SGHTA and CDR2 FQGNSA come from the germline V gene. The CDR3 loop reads CASSSRTRPEQFF. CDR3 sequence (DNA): TGTGCCAGCAGCTCCAGGACTAGGCCCGAGCAGTTCTTC.

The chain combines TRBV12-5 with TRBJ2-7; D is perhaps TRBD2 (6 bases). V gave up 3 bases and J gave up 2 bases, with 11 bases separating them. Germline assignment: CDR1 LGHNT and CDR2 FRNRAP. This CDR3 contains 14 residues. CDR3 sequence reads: CASGFGGATYEQYF. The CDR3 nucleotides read TGTGCTAGTGGTTTCGGGGGTGCAACCTACGAGCAGTACTTC.

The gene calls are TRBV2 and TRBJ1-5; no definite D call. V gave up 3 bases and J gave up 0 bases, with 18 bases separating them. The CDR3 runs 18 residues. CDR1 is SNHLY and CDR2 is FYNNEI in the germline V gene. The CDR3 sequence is CASSDKVPDSYSNQPQHF. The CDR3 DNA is TGTGCCAGCAGTGATAAAGTCCCTGACTCCTATAGCAATCAGCCCCAGCATTTT.

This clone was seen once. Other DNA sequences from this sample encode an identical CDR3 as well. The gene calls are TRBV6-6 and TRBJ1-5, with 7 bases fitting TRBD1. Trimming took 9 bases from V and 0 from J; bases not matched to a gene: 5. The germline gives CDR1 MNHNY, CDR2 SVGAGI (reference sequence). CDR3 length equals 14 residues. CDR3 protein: CASRDSYSNQPQHF. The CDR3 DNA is TGTGCCAGTAGGGACAGTTATAGCAATCAGCCCCAGCATTTT.